The 5 T cell receptor beta chains below all came from one sample that was sequenced in a study of T cell clones after liver transplantation. Profiled with immunoSEQ multiplex PCR; TCRdb holds only in-frame clones, not every one. The sample records approximately 70,000 clones, 84% being singletons. The source was CD4+ T cells from blood, collected 48 months after liver transplant. These receptor sequences come from a human patient who received a liver transplant. The T cells may partly be graft donor cells.

The chain links TRBV7-7 to TRBJ1-6; possibly TRBD1 for D (6 bases). Deletions cut 5 bases from V and 5 bases from J, with 7 bases between. The CDR3 has 13 residues. Germline values: CDR1 SSHAT, CDR2 FNYEAQ (reference sequence). The CDR3: CASSRDNNSPLHF. DNA for the CDR3: TGTGCCAGCAGCCGGGACAATAATTCACCCCTCCACTTT.

The genes are TRBV14 and TRBJ1-3; D remains ambiguous. With 1 base removed from V and 1 base from J, the gap between germline ends came to 8 bases. Germline V gene data show CDR1 as SGHDN and CDR2 as FVKESK. The CDR3 loop spans 15 amino acids. CDR3 nucleotide sequence: TGTGCCAGCAGCCAAGGTCTAGGATCTGGAAACACCATATATTTT. Amino acids: CASSQGLGSGNTIYF.

The chain combines TRBV28 with TRBJ1-2, with TRBD1 identical over 12 bases. V was pared by 7 bases and J by 3 bases, with 6 bases of the junction left unmatched. The CDR3 runs 15 residues. CDR1 MDHEN and CDR2 SYDVKM come from the germline V gene. The CDR3 here is CASIEGTGGYYGYTF. The CDR3 DNA reads as TGTGCCAGCATCGAGGGGACAGGGGGCTACTATGGCTACACCTTC.

This clone appeared a single time. The chain combines TRBV7-9 with TRBJ1-2; TRBD1 might be the D (5 bases). Germline lookup yields CDR1 SEHNR and CDR2 FQNEAQ (reference sequence). The V gene lost 2 bases and the J gene lost 13 bases, with 11 bases spanning the gap. CDR3 length: 11 amino acids. The CDR3 protein is CASSLFDSITF. CDR3 coding DNA: TGTGCCAGCAGCTTATTCGACAGTATCACCTTC.

V gene TRBV2 combines with J gene TRBJ2-7, with TRBD2 matching over 11 bases. This CDR3 has 15 amino acids. V lost 6 bases, J lost 2 bases, and 6 bases stayed unmatched. Germline values: CDR1 SNHLY, CDR2 FYNNEI. CDR3 nucleotide sequence: TGTGCCAGCAGGCGTAGCGGGGGGGATCCCTACGAGCAGTACTTC. Encoded protein: CASRRSGGDPYEQYF.